This TCR beta chain was sequenced for a study of brain T cells in children with intractable seizures. Broader study findings: Only CDR3 sequence similarity suggested viral specificity, without known HCMV serostatus. Absence of clones before surgery may stem from lower sequencing depth.

Surgery cases with the highest brain T cell transcript signatures were chosen for sequencing. Patients received at least one anti-epileptic drug before surgery. From germline, CDR1 is MNHEY and CDR2 SVGAGI. CDR3 size: 15 residues. The V and J ends lost 5 bases and 2 bases respectively, with 15 bases between them. Note on this clone: Its antigen is unknown.

Generated by immunoSEQ multiplex PCR, the TCRdb table keeps only in-frame clones and is missing some. The data hold 65,000 to 85,000 clones, with about 92% observed a single time. The chain uses TRBV6-5 and TRBJ2-5, with a tentative D call TRBD2 (5 bases). This clonotype was obtained from a boy under two years old with tuberous sclerosis and intractable seizures. The sample consisted of peripheral blood, taken at surgery. The CDR3 region has the DNA TGTGCCAGCAGTAGGTCCCTAGCCCTTCAAGAGACCCAGTACTTC. Translated: CASSRSLALQETQYF.